This is a list of T cell receptor beta chains from one sample in a study of T cell repertoires in aging, cancer and after chemotherapy. MiXCR, applied by TCRdb to the multiplex PCR reads, yields one record per CDR3 protein. The sample has 6,500 or so distinct CDR3 sequences, about 32% seen once. Source material: blood. The receptor source for this set is a human donor with a blood cancer. Both conserved end residues are part of each CDR3. Each record gives: clone size, J gene, D gene, V gene, CDR3 DNA, CDR3 protein. A D gene is named only where the DNA matches it firmly. Clone size, where shown, is once, few, many, or a class for clones that have expanded.

size: NA; J: TRBJ2-2; D: TRBD2; V: TRBV20-1; DNA: TGCGGCGGACTAGCGGGCCCCGGGGAGCTGTTTTTT; CDR3: CGGLAGPGELFF
size: NA; J: TRBJ2-3; D: NA; V: TRBV11-1; DNA: TGTGCCAGCAGCTTAGGGACCGCCACAGATACGCAGAATTTT; CDR3: CASSLGTATDTQNF
size: medium-sized; J: TRBJ2-7; D: TRBD2; V: TRBV11-3; DNA: TGTGCCAGCAGCTTGCGGGCGGGGGGCCCCTACGAGCAGTACTTC; CDR3: CASSLRAGGPYEQYF
size: few; J: TRBJ1-5; D: NA; V: TRBV19; DNA: TGTGCCAGTAGTATAAGGTGGCAGATAAATCAGCCCCAGCATTTT; CDR3: CASSIRWQINQPQHF
size: medium-sized; J: TRBJ1-6; D: TRBD1; V: TRBV11-3; DNA: TGTGCCAGCAGACCCGGGACAGGGCCCCTCCACTTT; CDR3: CASRPGTGPLHF
size: few; J: TRBJ2-3; D: NA; V: TRBV20-1; DNA: TGCAGTGCTAGACAGGTCGGCCTTGATACGCAGTATTTT; CDR3: CSARQVGLDTQYF
size: NA; J: TRBJ1-1; D: NA; V: TRBV20-1; DNA: TGCAGTGCTAGAGATGGAGCAGGCCTGAACACTGAAGCTTTCTTT; CDR3: CSARDGAGLNTEAFF
size: few; J: TRBJ2-6; D: NA; V: TRBV6-1; DNA: TGTGCCAGCAGTACCCAGGGACCGTACTCTGGGGCCAACGTCCTGACTTTC; CDR3: CASSTQGPYSGANVLTF
size: NA; J: TRBJ2-5; D: TRBD1; V: TRBV20-1; DNA: TGCAGTTCCCCTCGACAGGGACAAGAGACCCAGTACTTC; CDR3: CSSPRQGQETQYF
size: NA; J: TRBJ1-5; D: NA; V: TRBV6-5; DNA: TGTGCCAGCCGGGACACAAATAGCAATCAGGCCCAGCATTTT; CDR3: CASRDTNSNQAQHF
size: few; J: TRBJ1-5; D: NA; V: TRBV18; DNA: TGTGCCAGCTCACCAAATCAGGGTCGGGATCAGCCCCAGCATTTT; CDR3: CASSPNQGRDQPQHF
size: NA; J: TRBJ2-1; D: NA; V: TRBV12-3/TRBV12-4; DNA: TGTGCCAGCAGTTTAATCCGGAGTGAGCAGTTCTTC; CDR3: CASSLIRSEQFF
size: few; J: TRBJ1-1; D: NA; V: TRBV6-1; DNA: TGTGCCAGCAAGGAGAACACTGAAGCTTTCTTT; CDR3: CASKENTEAFF
size: few; J: TRBJ2-7; D: NA; V: TRBV6-1; DNA: TGTGCCAGCAGTGTACCGGGGCGAAACGAGCAGTACTTC; CDR3: CASSVPGRNEQYF
size: NA; J: TRBJ2-7; D: NA; V: TRBV20-1; DNA: TGCAGTGCTAGGGGACGGACGGTATCCTACGAGCAGTACTTC; CDR3: CSARGRTVSYEQYF
size: few; J: TRBJ1-1; D: NA; V: TRBV6-2/TRBV6-3; DNA: TGTGCCAGCAGTTCGGGTGAAATGAACACTGAAGCTTTCTTT; CDR3: CASSSGEMNTEAFF
size: few; J: TRBJ1-1; D: NA; V: TRBV12-3/TRBV12-4; DNA: TGTGCCAGCAGTTTTAGCCGGGACACTGAAGCTTTCTTT; CDR3: CASSFSRDTEAFF
size: NA; J: TRBJ2-1; D: TRBD1; V: TRBV27; DNA: TGTGCCAGCAGCTGGGACAGAGACAATGAGCAGTTCTTC; CDR3: CASSWDRDNEQFF
size: NA; J: TRBJ2-7; D: NA; V: TRBV30; DNA: TGTGCCTGGAGTGTAGGGGGGGAGCAGTACTTC; CDR3: CAWSVGGEQYF
size: NA; J: TRBJ2-7; D: TRBD1; V: TRBV5-5; DNA: TGTGCCAGCAGCTTACGGGACAGGACCTACGAGCAGTACTTC; CDR3: CASSLRDRTYEQYF
size: few; J: TRBJ1-5; D: NA; V: TRBV24-1; DNA: TGTGCCACCAGCCCAACAGGGCCGGATCAGCCCCAGCATTTT; CDR3: CATSPTGPDQPQHF
size: NA; J: TRBJ1-2; D: NA; V: TRBV10-3; DNA: TGTGCCATCAGTGAGTCGGGGGCAGGGAACTATGGCTACACCTTC; CDR3: CAISESGAGNYGYTF
size: few; J: TRBJ2-2; D: TRBD1; V: TRBV28; DNA: TGTGCCAGCAGTTTTCGGACAGGGGTTACCGGGGAGCTGTTTTTT; CDR3: CASSFRTGVTGELFF
size: few; J: TRBJ2-5; D: NA; V: TRBV10-3; DNA: TGTGCCATCAGTCCCCACAGGCCGGGGGACAGTCAAGGTCAAGAGACCCAGTACTTC; CDR3: CAISPHRPGDSQGQETQYF
size: NA; J: TRBJ2-3; D: TRBD2; V: TRBV12-3/TRBV12-4; DNA: TGTGCCAGCAGCGGAGAGACTAGCGGGAGATATACGCAGTATTTT; CDR3: CASSGETSGRYTQYF
size: few; J: TRBJ1-1; D: NA; V: TRBV20-1; DNA: TGCAGTGCCATCTTGCCGGACGGACAGAACACTGAAGCTTTCTTT; CDR3: CSAILPDGQNTEAFF
size: medium-sized; J: TRBJ2-1; D: TRBD2; V: TRBV30; DNA: TGTGCCTGGACCGGGACTAGTGTGTTCAGTGAGCAGTTCTTC; CDR3: CAWTGTSVFSEQFF
size: few; J: TRBJ2-2; D: NA; V: TRBV7-2; DNA: TGTGCCAGCAGCTTAGTGGGCAGGGGTGGCGGGGAGCTGTTTTTT; CDR3: CASSLVGRGGGELFF
size: large; J: TRBJ2-5; D: NA; V: TRBV6-6; DNA: TGTGCCAGCAGTTACTCGATCCCCGAAGAGACCCAGTACTTC; CDR3: CASSYSIPEETQYF
size: few; J: TRBJ2-7; D: TRBD1; V: TRBV5-6; DNA: TGTGCCAGCAGCACTCGGGACAGAGGGGAGCAGTACTTC; CDR3: CASSTRDRGEQYF
size: NA; J: TRBJ2-5; D: NA; V: TRBV9; DNA: TGTGCCAGCAGCGTGGCATGGACTGACTCAGAGACCCAGTACTTC; CDR3: CASSVAWTDSETQYF
size: few; J: TRBJ2-1; D: NA; V: TRBV19; DNA: TGTGCCAGTAGTATACAACTAGCTGATGAGCAGTTCTTC; CDR3: CASSIQLADEQFF
size: medium-sized; J: TRBJ1-2; D: TRBD1; V: TRBV29-1; DNA: TGCAGCGTCTTACGACAGGGGGCGGGCGGCTACACCTTC; CDR3: CSVLRQGAGGYTF
size: NA; J: TRBJ1-2; D: NA; V: TRBV6-6; DNA: TGTGCCAGCACCCGGACCCTAAACCCAAACTATGGCTACACCTTC; CDR3: CASTRTLNPNYGYTF
size: NA; J: TRBJ2-7; D: NA; V: TRBV15; DNA: TGTGCCACCAGCAGAGAAGCAAATAGCAGCTACGAGCAGTACTTC; CDR3: CATSREANSSYEQYF